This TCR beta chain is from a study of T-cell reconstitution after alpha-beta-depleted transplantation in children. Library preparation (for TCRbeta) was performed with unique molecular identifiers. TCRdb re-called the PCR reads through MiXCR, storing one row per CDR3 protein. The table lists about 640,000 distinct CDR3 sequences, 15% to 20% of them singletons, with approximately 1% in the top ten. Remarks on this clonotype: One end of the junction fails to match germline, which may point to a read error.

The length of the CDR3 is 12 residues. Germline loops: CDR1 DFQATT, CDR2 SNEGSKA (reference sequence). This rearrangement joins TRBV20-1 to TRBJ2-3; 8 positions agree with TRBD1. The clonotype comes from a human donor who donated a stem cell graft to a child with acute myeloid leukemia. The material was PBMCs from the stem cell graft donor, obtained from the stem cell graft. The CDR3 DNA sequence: TGCAGTGCCGGACAGGGAACAGATATGCAGTATTTT. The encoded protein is CSAGQGTDMQYF.